The T cell receptor beta chain described here comes from a study of blood T cell repertoires in COVID-19. Germline V lookup: CDR1 MNHNY, CDR2 SVGAGI (reference sequence). V was cut by 6 bases and J by 0 bases, with 24 bases left in between. The CDR3 consists of 20 residues. Only in-frame clones appear in the TCRdb table, and some are missing; sequencing was by immunoSEQ multiplex PCR. This table has 55,000 to 70,000 clones, roughly 80% appearing once. This clone was counted a single time. This sequence originates from a woman older than 75 with acute or convalescent COVID-19. The chain carries TRBV6-6 and TRBJ1-6, with D perhaps TRBD1 (5 bases). The material sequenced was peripheral blood. CDR3: CASSHKQEKNGFSYNSPLHF. In DNA form, the CDR3 reads TGTGCCAGCAGCCATAAACAGGAAAAGAACGGTTTCTCCTATAATTCACCCCTCCACTTT.